This T cell receptor (beta chain) originates from a study of T cells in Graves' hyperthyroidism and ophthalmopathy. Study results and limitations: Onset of ophthalmopathy came a median roughly 6.5 months after the model predicted it.

For this clonotype: Its cognate antigen is unknown.

The CDR3 is made up of 15 amino acids. The germline V and J ends were trimmed by 1 base and 5 bases, with 14 bases remaining between them. Looked up from germline, CDR1 is SGHTA and CDR2 is FQGNSA. TCR beta CDR3 regions were amplified from RNA. During a first-round RT-PCR of the TCR CDR3, the HTBI primer set was used. One entry per CDR3 protein, called by TCRdb with MiXCR from the multiplex PCR reads. Found here are roughly 700,000 distinct CDR3 sequences, roughly a third of them singletons; the top ten hold around 31%. Graves' hyperthyroidism qualified as stable when ophthalmopathy did not progress within 18 months.

This TCR derives from a woman in her thirties or forties with Graves' hyperthyroidism. The V gene is TRBV7-2, the J gene TRBJ2-5; D is perhaps TRBD1 or TRBD2 (6 bases each). The sequenced sample was blood. Here the CDR3 reads CASSLVGGGVETQYF. The CDR3 DNA sequence: TGTGCCAGCAGCTTAGTGGGGGGCGGGGTGGAGACCCAGTACTTC.